This T cell receptor (beta chain) was sequenced during a study of a mutant IDH1 vaccine in newly diagnosed glioma. V lost 4 bases and J 2 bases, leaving 8 bases between the germline ends. Germline values: CDR1 SGHTA, CDR2 FQGNSA. The CDR3 spans 13 residues. Findings and caveats of the study: Researchers report vaccine-induced immune responses in about 93% of patients.

The protocol was immunoSEQ multiplex PCR, while the TCRdb copy is restricted to in-frame clones and leaves out a portion. The sample lists tens of thousands of clones, approximately 80% occurring once. Remarks on this clone: What it binds is not known.

Time point indicated: week 35, safety follow-up. Every vaccine dose comprised 300 ug of mutant IDH1 20-mer peptide plus topical imiquimod. V usage is TRBV7-2 and J usage is TRBJ2-5, with D unresolved. The material was PBMCs, obtained from a glioma patient whose treatment included an IDH1 peptide vaccine. The sequence was collected from a man between 40 and 49 years old with glioma. Written as DNA, the CDR3 is TGTGCCAGCAGCTACCCGGGTCAAGAGACCCAGTACTTC. Translated, it gives CASSYPGQETQYF.